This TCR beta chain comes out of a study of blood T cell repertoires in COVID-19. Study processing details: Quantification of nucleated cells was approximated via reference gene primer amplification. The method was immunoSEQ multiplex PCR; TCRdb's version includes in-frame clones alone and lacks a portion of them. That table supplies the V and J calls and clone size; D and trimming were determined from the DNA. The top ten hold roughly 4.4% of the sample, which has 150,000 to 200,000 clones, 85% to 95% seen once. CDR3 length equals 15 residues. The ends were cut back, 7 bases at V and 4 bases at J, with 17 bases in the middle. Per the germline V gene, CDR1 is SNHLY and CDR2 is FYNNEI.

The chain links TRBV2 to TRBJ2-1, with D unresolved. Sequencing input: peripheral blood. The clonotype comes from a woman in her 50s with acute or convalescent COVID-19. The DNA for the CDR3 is TGTGCCAGCACCACAGATAGGTCCCTTTACAATGAGCAGTTCTTC. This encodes CASTTDRSLYNEQFF.